This T cell receptor (beta chain) was identified in a study of T cell changes during pregnancy in multiple sclerosis (dated by TCRdb to the late 2010s). With regard to the full study: Changes in the T cell repertoire over the course of pregnancy were examined in this study in women with multiple sclerosis.

To prepare the library, the immunoSEQ multiplex PCR assay was applied. TCRdb took this table from immuneACCESS and kept in-frame rearrangements with V and J called. Such tables lack part of the clones; where checked against another copy, unresolved V genes explain under half of the gap, and the rest is unexplained. The sample table shows roughly 30,000 clones, and 75% to 90% are seen once. The ten most abundant clones make up about 10% of the sample. On this clone: This receptor's antigen is unknown. Base-call qualities are not available, and no considerably larger clone is one nucleotide away.

The CDR1 and CDR2 encoded by the germline V gene are SGHRS and YFSETQ. V sheds 4 bases and J sheds 5 bases, leaving 12 bases between their ends. The CDR3 holds 13 amino acids from the cysteine to the phenylalanine. Here the CDR3 DNA is all that survives: 39 bases in frame from base 1. The chain links TRBV5-1 with TRBJ2-5; 5 matching bases give a weak D call of TRBD1. This receptor was identified in a female donor with multiple sclerosis, enrolled in a pregnancy study. Sequencing used CD8+ T cells from peripheral blood mononuclear cells, obtained in the second trimester of pregnancy. For the CDR3, the sequence is CASSPLRAETQYF. The DNA sequence is given as TGCGCCAGCAGCCCCCTCAGGGCGGAGACCCAGTACTTC.